The 13 T cell receptor beta chains reported below all come from one sample, sequenced in a study of T-cell reconstitution after alpha-beta-depleted transplantation in children. Molecular barcoding with unique molecular identifiers was used for the TCRbeta library. TCRdb used MiXCR to reprocess the PCR reads, holding one entry per CDR3 protein. Of hundreds of thousands of distinct CDR3 sequences detected, roughly 9.1% appear once; the ten largest clones hold 7.5%. This specimen consisted of PBMCs, obtained before TCRalphabeta/CD19-depleted stem cell transplant. These receptors all stem from a boy under three years old with acute myeloid leukemia, due to receive a stem cell transplant.

The chain employs TRBV12-3 or TRBV12-4 and TRBJ2-3; D is unresolved. This CDR3 is 14 amino acids long. Trimming shortened V by 3 bases and J by 1 base, and 8 bases separated the two germline ends. The CDR3 DNA sequence: TGTGCCAGCAGTTTCGAGCGCGGCACAGATACGCAGTATTTT. Translating gives CASSFERGTDTQYF.

Turning to this clonotype: One base away lies a much larger clone, so this may be a sequencing read error. This is likely a read error, given that the CDR3 carries no conserved phenylalanine or tryptophan at its end. The chain is built from TRBV6-1 and TRBJ2-5; 11 bases align to TRBD2. V was clipped by 2 bases and J by 1 base; unmatched bases: 3. In germline, CDR1 is MNHNS, CDR2 SASEGT. This CDR3 has 16 residues. The CDR3 reads CASSEYGTSGQETQYY. Here the CDR3 DNA reads TGTGCCAGCAGTGAATATGGGACTAGCGGCCAAGAGACCCAGTACTAC.

This clonotype was seen more than once but under ten times. V usage is TRBV20-1 and J usage is TRBJ2-5; D tentatively reads TRBD1 or TRBD2 (5 bases each). CDR3 length: 14 residues. CDR1 and CDR2 (germline): DFQATT, SNEGSKA (reference sequence). The CDR3 loop reads CSSEGRGYQETQYF. The CDR3 bases are TGCAGCTCCGAGGGGAGAGGGTACCAAGAGACCCAGTACTTC.

This clonotype was detected ten times or more. The chain uses TRBV23-1 and TRBJ2-7, with a tentative D call TRBD1 (6 bases). Being an ORF, TRBV23-1 has a function that is uncertain. The CDR3 runs 12 residues. The V and J ends lost 0 bases and 6 bases respectively, with 6 bases between them. Here the CDR3 reads CASSQSGGEQYF. In nucleotides, the CDR3 is TGCGCCAGCAGTCAATCAGGGGGCGAGCAGTACTTC.

This clonotype was picked up many times. The chain combines TRBV5-1 with TRBJ2-5, with D perhaps TRBD1 (5 bases). The germline V and J ends were trimmed by 0 bases and 5 bases, with 11 bases remaining between them. Germline V CDR1 and CDR2: SGHRS, YFSETQ. This CDR3 comprises 14 residues. In DNA form, the CDR3 reads TGCGCCAGCAGCTTGGCCGTGGGGCGGGAGACCCAGTACTTC. This sequence encodes CASSLAVGRETQYF.

This clonotype was seen ten or more times. V gene TRBV11-2 combines with J gene TRBJ2-7, with 11 bases aligning to TRBD2. The V segment lost 5 bases and the J segment 3 bases; nucleotides outside the gene matches: 12. CDR1 and CDR2 (germline): SGHAT, FQNNGV. The CDR3 extends over 17 amino acids. The CDR3 DNA follows: TGTGCCAGCAGCCCCGACCTGACTAGCGGGGCCTTCTACGAGCAGTACTTC. Translated: CASSPDLTSGAFYEQYF.

This clonotype was seen at least ten times. One junction end disagrees with the germline gene, perhaps due to a read error. The chain recombines TRBV5-1 with TRBJ1-6, with D unclear. Germline V gives CDR1 SGHRS, CDR2 YFSETQ. The CDR3 has 12 amino acids. The DNA of the CDR3 is TGCGCTAGCAGCTTGGACGGGTCACCCCTCCACTTT. Its translation: CASSLDGSPLHF.

This clonotype has ten or more counts. The rearrangement uses TRBV28 and TRBJ2-7; D unresolved. V dropped 2 bases and J dropped 5 bases, with 16 bases sitting between them. The CDR3 is 15 amino acids. CDR1 is MDHEN and CDR2 is SYDVKM in the germline V gene. DNA of the CDR3: TGTGCCAGCAGTTTACGGGTCTCGGTCGACGACGAGCAGTACTTC. The encoded protein is CASSLRVSVDDEQYF.

The chain recombines TRBV23-1 with TRBJ2-1; D gene unclear. TRBV23-1 is marked as an open reading frame, function uncertain. V was shortened by 4 bases and J by 5 bases, with 9 bases between the two germline ends. The CDR3 sequence is 13 residues long. CDR3 amino acids: CASSPRTDNEQFF. In DNA form, the CDR3 reads TGCGCCAGCAGTCCGAGGACGGACAATGAGCAGTTCTTC.

The chain uses TRBV10-2 and TRBJ2-1; 8 nucleotides match TRBD1. This CDR3 spans 13 amino acids. CDR1 and CDR2 from the germline V gene are WSHSY and SAAADI. J lost 8 bases, V lost 7 bases, and 7 bases had no gene match. The CDR3 sequence: CASKDRVGYEQFF. CDR3 DNA: TGCGCCAGCAAGGACAGGGTGGGGTATGAGCAGTTCTTC.

This clonotype has only a few counts. The CDR3 region has the DNA TGTGCCAGCAGTTACCTGACAGGGAGGGAGCAGTACTTC. Translation gives CASSYLTGREQYF. The J gene is TRBJ2-7, the V gene TRBV6-5, with a tentative D call TRBD1 (7 bases). Trimming left V 2 bases short and J 7 bases short, with 12 bases between. This CDR3 region has 13 residues. In germline, CDR1 is MNHEY, CDR2 SVGAGI.

Worth noting for this clonotype: The junction shows a germline mismatch at one end, possibly a read error. The gene calls are TRBV29-1 and TRBJ1-1; 12 nucleotides align to TRBD1. Germline values: CDR1 SQVTM, CDR2 ANQGSEA. The CDR3 spans 14 residues. The CDR3 bases are TGCGGCGTTGGGACAGGGGGCCGGGGCACTGAAGCTTTCTTT. Translated, it gives CGVGTGGRGTEAFF.

There are many counts of this clonotype. The rearrangement uses TRBV29-1 and TRBJ1-2; D might be TRBD1 (5 bases). Deletions cut 6 bases from V and 6 bases from J, with 14 bases between. The CDR3 is made up of 12 amino acids. Germline CDR1 and CDR2: SQVTM and ANQGSEA. The CDR3 nucleotides read TGCAGCGTGGCCCGGGACGGAAATGGCTACACCTTC. This gives the protein CSVARDGNGYTF. Drawing the rest from reference TRBV29-1 and TRBJ1-2, the complete variable domain is SAVISQKPSRDICQRGTSLTIQCQVDSQVTMMFWYRQQPGQSLTLIATANQGSEATYESGFVIDKFPISRPNLTFSTLTVSNMSPEDSSIYLCSVARDGNGYTFGSGTRLTVV.